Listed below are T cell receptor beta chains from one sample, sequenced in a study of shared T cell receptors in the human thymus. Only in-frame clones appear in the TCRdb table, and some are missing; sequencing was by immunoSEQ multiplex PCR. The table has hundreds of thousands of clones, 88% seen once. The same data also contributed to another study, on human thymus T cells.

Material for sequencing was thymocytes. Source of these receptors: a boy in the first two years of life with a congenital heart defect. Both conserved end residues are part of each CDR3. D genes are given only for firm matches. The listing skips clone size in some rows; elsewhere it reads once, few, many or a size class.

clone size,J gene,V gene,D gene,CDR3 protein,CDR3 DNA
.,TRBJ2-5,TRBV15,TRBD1,CATRDSGGRETQYF,TGTGCCACCAGAGATTCAGGGGGCCGGGAGACCCAGTACTTC
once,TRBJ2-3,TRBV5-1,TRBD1,CASSPDRARTDTQYF,TGCGCCAGCAGCCCGGACAGGGCCCGCACAGATACGCAGTATTTT
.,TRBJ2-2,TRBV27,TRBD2,CASSSRLAGFTGELFF,TGTGCCAGCAGTTCCCGACTAGCGGGGTTCACCGGGGAGCTGTTTTTT
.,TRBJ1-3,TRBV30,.,CAWCSGNTIYF,TGTGCCTGGTGCAGTGGAAACACCATATATTTT
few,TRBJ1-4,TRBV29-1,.,CSGHFSGSYEKLFF,TGCAGCGGACACTTTTCAGGGTCGTATGAAAAACTGTTTTTT
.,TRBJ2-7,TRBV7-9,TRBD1,CASSPQGICEQYF,TGTGCCAGCAGCCCACAGGGGATATGCGAGCAGTACTTC
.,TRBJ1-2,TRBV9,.,CASSVAPEGMYRYGYTF,TGTGCCAGCAGCGTAGCCCCGGAGGGGATGTATCGCTATGGCTACACCTTC
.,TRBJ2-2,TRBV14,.,CASSQESQGGTGELFF,TGTGCCAGCAGCCAAGAGTCCCAGGGCGGCACCGGGGAGCTGTTTTTT
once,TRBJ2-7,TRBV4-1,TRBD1,CASSQGTGGAGVSYEQYF,TGCGCCAGCAGCCAAGGAACAGGGGGCGCAGGGGTCTCCTACGAGCAGTACTTC
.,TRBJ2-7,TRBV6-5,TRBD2,CASSYGTSGRPYEQYF,TGTGCCAGCAGTTACGGGACTAGCGGGAGACCCTACGAGCAGTACTTC
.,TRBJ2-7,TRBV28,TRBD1,CASSYRGVYEQYF,TGTGCCAGCAGCTACAGGGGGGTCTACGAGCAGTACTTC
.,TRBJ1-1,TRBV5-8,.,CASSLHRAPNTEAFF,TGTGCCAGCAGCTTACACAGGGCCCCGAACACTGAAGCTTTCTTT
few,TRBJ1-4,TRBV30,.,CAWTPPGGKLFF,TGTGCCTGGACCCCCCCGGGGGGGAAACTGTTTTTT